These T cell receptor beta chains were read from a single sample in a study of blood T cell repertoires in COVID-19. Data came from immunoSEQ multiplex PCR; TCRdb stores just in-frame clones and leaves some out. The data contain under 250,000 clones, 82% of them seen just once; the ten biggest clones take up over 4%. The specimen sequenced was peripheral blood. The origin of the receptors is a woman between 70 and 85 years old with COVID-19, enrolled during active disease. Both conserved end residues are part of each CDR3. The D gene is left open where the match is weak. Clone size appears in some rows only: once, few, many, or a class for an expanded clone.

j_call d_call clone_size v_call cdr3_nt cdr3_aa
TRBJ2-5 TRBD2 NA TRBV5-1 TGCGCCAGCAGTGGACTAGCGGGAGTAGAGACCCAGTACTTC CASSGLAGVETQYF
TRBJ2-7 TRBD2 NA TRBV7-2 TGTGCCAGCAGCCCGCTGCGGGGGTACTACGAGCAGTACTTC CASSPLRGYYEQYF
TRBJ1-2 NA NA TRBV28 TGTGCCAGCAGTTCGGGGGGTATAGGCTACACCTTC CASSSGGIGYTF
TRBJ2-4 TRBD2 NA TRBV6-2/TRBV6-3 TGTGCCAGCAGCGAGAGACTAGCGGGAGTGAAGCTAGCCAAAAACATTCAGTACTTC CASSERLAGVKLAKNIQYF
TRBJ2-7 NA NA TRBV18 TGTGCCAGCTCATCAAAGACAGGCGAGCAGTACTTC CASSSKTGEQYF
TRBJ1-5 NA NA TRBV19 TGTGCCAGTAGTATAGGCGGTATGAGGGCAGCGGCCTACAATCAGCCCCAGCATTTT CASSIGGMRAAAYNQPQHF
TRBJ2-5 NA NA TRBV27 TGTGCCAGCAGTAAGGACAGACCGGAGACCCAGTACTTC CASSKDRPETQYF
TRBJ1-1 TRBD1 once TRBV10-1 TGCGCCAGCAGTGAGTCTAGGGGACAGTCGGGCACTGAAGCTTTCTTT CASSESRGQSGTEAFF
TRBJ2-5 NA NA TRBV30 TGTGCCTCTGCGATGGGCTTACAAGAGACCCAGTACTTC CASAMGLQETQYF
TRBJ2-7 NA NA TRBV6-5 NA CASILGQAVYEQYF
TRBJ1-5 TRBD1 NA TRBV27 TGTGCCAGCAACCCTTCCGGGACAGCCTACAATCAGCCCCAGCATTTT CASNPSGTAYNQPQHF
TRBJ2-4 NA NA TRBV30 TGTGCCTGGACCCCAGGGCTAAACATTCAGTACTTC CAWTPGLNIQYF
TRBJ1-3 NA NA TRBV2 TGTGCCAGCGCGTACTCTGGAAACACCATATATTTT CASAYSGNTIYF
TRBJ2-7 NA NA TRBV28 TGTGCCAGCAGTTTGACCAGGGTACGATACGAGCAGTACTTC CASSLTRVRYEQYF
TRBJ2-1 NA NA TRBV11-3 TGTGCCAGCAGCTCCCGAGCGGGCCTTTCCTACAATGAGCAGTTCTTC CASSSRAGLSYNEQFF
TRBJ2-1 TRBD2 NA TRBV9 TGTGCCAGCAGCGCACCGTTTGAGCGGGAGGGTGAGCAGTTCTTC CASSAPFEREGEQFF